Detailed here is one T cell receptor beta chain. Its antigen is as yet unknown. Here immunoSEQ multiplex PCR was the method, and the copy in TCRdb shows in-frame clones only, minus some. The sample holds 150,000 to 200,000 clones, 88% seen once. The data belong to a study of T cell responses to AZD1222 COVID-19 vaccine. Study background: It was second doses at about 4 or about 12 weeks that were pooled.

Whole-study results and caveats: The study sampled repertoires only after the peak T cell response. Spike as a whole was targeted by vaccine-associated CD4 TCRs, dominant at 160-218 and 743-854.

V shed 2 bases, J shed 6 bases, and the junction held 3 bases outside the gene matches. CDR3 length equals 15 residues. Germline V gives CDR1 KGHDR, CDR2 SFDVKD. The chain links TRBV24-1 to TRBJ2-1; 10 nucleotides match TRBD2. The clonotype was recovered from an adult in good health. This specimen consisted of peripheral blood, obtained on day 0 of AZD1222 vaccination. Here the CDR3 reads CATSDYKRGGNEQFF. As DNA, the CDR3 is TGTGCCACCAGTGATTATAAGCGGGGGGGCAATGAGCAGTTCTTC.